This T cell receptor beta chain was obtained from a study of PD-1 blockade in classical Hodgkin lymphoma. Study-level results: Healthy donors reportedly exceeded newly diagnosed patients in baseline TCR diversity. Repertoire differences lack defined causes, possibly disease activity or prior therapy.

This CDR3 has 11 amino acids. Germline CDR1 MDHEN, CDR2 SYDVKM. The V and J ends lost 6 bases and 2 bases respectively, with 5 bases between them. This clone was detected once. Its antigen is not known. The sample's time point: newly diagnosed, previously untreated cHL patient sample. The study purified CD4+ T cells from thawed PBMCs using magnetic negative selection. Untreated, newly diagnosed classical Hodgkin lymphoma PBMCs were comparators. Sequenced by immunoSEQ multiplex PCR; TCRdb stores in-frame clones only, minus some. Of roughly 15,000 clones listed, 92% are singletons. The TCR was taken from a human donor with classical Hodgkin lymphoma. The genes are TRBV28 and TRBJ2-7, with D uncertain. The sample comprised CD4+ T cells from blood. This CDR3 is CASRNTYEQYF. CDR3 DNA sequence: TGTGCCAGCAGAAATACCTACGAGCAGTACTTC.